Listed below are T cell receptor beta chains from one sample, sequenced in a study of blood T cell repertoires in COVID-19. This table comes from immunoSEQ multiplex PCR, and its TCRdb copy is limited to in-frame clones, with some not included. This repertoire shows roughly 46,000 clones, about 89% found once; its top ten account for about 16%. The sample consisted of peripheral blood. Receptors originate from a human donor in a cohort sampled during active COVID-19. Both conserved end residues are part of each CDR3. The order of the fields is CDR3 DNA, CDR3 protein, V gene, J gene, D gene, clone size. A D gene is named only where the DNA matches it firmly. Only some rows state a clone size, as once, few, many or a class for expanded clones.

TGTGCCAGCAGCCGAGCCGTGACAGCAGAATACGAGCAGTACTTC	CASSRAVTAEYEQYF	TRBV5-4	TRBJ2-7	.	.
TGTGCCAGCAGTTTGGACACCAACTCAAACTACGAGCAGTACTTC	CASSLDTNSNYEQYF	TRBV27	TRBJ2-7	.	.
TGTGCCAGTGCGGGGGACGGTGCAGGTGAGCAGTACTTC	CASAGDGAGEQYF	TRBV11-2	TRBJ2-7	TRBD2	.
TGTGCCACCAGTGATACCGGACTAGCGGGATCCAATGAGCAGTTCTTC	CATSDTGLAGSNEQFF	TRBV24-1	TRBJ2-1	TRBD2	.
TGTGCCAGCAGTTTAAGTTATCCGGGGGGCGCGACAGATACGCAGTATTTT	CASSLSYPGGATDTQYF	TRBV7-2	TRBJ2-3	.	.
TGTGCCTGGAGTCCGCGGAACACTGAAGCTTTCTTT	CAWSPRNTEAFF	TRBV30	TRBJ1-1	.	.
TGTGCCAGCAGCGCAGGAACTAGCGGGAGTATGCAAGATACGCAGTATTTT	CASSAGTSGSMQDTQYF	TRBV9	TRBJ2-3	TRBD2	.
TGTGCCTGGAGTATAGAACGGGGGGGAAACACCATATATTTT	CAWSIERGGNTIYF	TRBV30	TRBJ1-3	.	.
TGTGCCTGGAGTGCCCGTATTGGACTAAGTCAAGAGACCCAGTACTTC	CAWSARIGLSQETQYF	TRBV30	TRBJ2-5	.	once
TGTGCCAGTAGTTTGGACAGCCGAAACACTGAAGCTTTCTTT	CASSLDSRNTEAFF	TRBV19	TRBJ1-1	.	.
TGTGCCAGCAGTTTATATCGAGGGCAGGATGGAGGCTACACCTTC	CASSLYRGQDGGYTF	TRBV28	TRBJ1-2	.	.
TGTGCCAGCAGAACCGACAGGGGCAGTCAGCCCCAGCATTTT	CASRTDRGSQPQHF	TRBV6-4	TRBJ1-5	TRBD1	few
TGTGCCAGCAGCGCGCAAGGGACAGCTGGTGGCTACACCTTC	CASSAQGTAGGYTF	TRBV7-2	TRBJ1-2	TRBD1	.